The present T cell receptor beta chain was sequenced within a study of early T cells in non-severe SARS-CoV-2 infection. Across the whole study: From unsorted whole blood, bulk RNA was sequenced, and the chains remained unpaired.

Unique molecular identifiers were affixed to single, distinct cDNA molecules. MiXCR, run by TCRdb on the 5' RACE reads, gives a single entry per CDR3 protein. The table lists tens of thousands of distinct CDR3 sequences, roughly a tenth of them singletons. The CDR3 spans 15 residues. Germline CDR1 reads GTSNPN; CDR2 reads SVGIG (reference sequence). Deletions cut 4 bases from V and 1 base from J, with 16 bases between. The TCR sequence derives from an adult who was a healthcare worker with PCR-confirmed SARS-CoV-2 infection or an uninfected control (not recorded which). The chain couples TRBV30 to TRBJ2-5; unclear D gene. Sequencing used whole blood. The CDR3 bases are TGTGCCTGGAATAAAGGTCGAAAGTTCCAAGAGACCCAGTACTTC. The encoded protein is CAWNKGRKFQETQYF.